This T cell receptor beta chain was documented in a study of shared clonotypes between healthy human individuals. The CDR3 loop spans 15 amino acids. V dropped 7 bases and J dropped 7; count of bases not matched to a gene: 7. Germline CDR1 is MNHNS and CDR2 is SASEGT. The repertoire was sequenced with immunoSEQ multiplex PCR; TCRdb's copy has only in-frame clones and lacks some. The table has a few hundred thousand clones, roughly 97% seen once. The rearrangement joins TRBV6-1 to TRBJ2-1, with 13 nucleotides matching TRBD2. The sample consisted of naive CD4+ T cells sorted from blood. Subset in this sample: CD45RA+ positively selected. The origin of this receptor is a woman under 40 in good health. The DNA for the CDR3 is TGTGCCAGCATCCCGACTAGCGGGAGGTGGAATGAGCAGTTCTTC. Protein product: CASIPTSGRWNEQFF.